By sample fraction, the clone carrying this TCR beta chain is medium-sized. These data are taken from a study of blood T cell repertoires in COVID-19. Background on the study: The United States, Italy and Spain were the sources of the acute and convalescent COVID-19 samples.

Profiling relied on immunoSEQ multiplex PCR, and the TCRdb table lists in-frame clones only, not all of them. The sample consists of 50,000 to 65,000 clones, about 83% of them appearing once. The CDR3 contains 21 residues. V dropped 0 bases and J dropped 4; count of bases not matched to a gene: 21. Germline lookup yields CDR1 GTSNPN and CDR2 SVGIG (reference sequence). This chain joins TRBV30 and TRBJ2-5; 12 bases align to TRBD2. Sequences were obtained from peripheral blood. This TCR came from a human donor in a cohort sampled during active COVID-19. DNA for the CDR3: TGTGCCTGGAGTGTACCCCCTGGACTAGCGGGACAGATCGGGGTGGGAGAGACCCAGTACTTC. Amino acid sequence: CAWSVPPGLAGQIGVGETQYF.